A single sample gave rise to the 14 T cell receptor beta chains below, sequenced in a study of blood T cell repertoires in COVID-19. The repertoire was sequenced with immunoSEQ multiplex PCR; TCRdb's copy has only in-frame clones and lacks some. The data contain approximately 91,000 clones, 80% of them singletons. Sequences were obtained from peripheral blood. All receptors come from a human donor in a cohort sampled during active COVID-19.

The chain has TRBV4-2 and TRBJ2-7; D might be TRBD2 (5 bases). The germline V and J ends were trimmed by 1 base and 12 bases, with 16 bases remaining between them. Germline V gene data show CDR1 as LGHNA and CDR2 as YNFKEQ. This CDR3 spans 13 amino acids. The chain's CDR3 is CASSQGEREPRYF. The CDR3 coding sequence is TGTGCCAGCAGCCAAGGTGAAAGGGAGCCTAGGTACTTC.

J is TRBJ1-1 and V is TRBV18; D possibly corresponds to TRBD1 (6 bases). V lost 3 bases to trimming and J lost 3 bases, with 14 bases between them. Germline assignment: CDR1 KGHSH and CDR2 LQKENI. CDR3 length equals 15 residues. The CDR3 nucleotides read TGTGCCAGCTCACCCCTGGACAGTTACGACACTGAAGCTTTCTTT. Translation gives CASSPLDSYDTEAFF.

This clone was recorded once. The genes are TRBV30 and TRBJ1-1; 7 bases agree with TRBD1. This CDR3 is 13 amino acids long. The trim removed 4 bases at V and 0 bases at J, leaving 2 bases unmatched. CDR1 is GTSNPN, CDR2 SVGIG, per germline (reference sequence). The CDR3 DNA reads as TGTGCCTGGACCAGGGGGGTGAACACTGAAGCTTTCTTT. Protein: CAWTRGVNTEAFF. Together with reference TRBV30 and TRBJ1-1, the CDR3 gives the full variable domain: SQTIHQWPATLVQPVGSPLSLECTVEGTSNPNLYWYRQAAGRGLQLLFYSVGIGQISSEVPQNLSASRPQDRQFILSSKKLLLSDSGFYLCAWTRGVNTEAFFGQGTRLTVV.

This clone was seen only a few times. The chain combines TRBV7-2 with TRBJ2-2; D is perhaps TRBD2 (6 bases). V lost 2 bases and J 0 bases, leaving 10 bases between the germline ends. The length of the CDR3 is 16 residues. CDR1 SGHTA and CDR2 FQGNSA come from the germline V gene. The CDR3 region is CASSLNGGANTGELFF. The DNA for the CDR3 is TGTGCCAGCAGCTTAAACGGGGGAGCGAACACCGGGGAGCTGTTTTTT.

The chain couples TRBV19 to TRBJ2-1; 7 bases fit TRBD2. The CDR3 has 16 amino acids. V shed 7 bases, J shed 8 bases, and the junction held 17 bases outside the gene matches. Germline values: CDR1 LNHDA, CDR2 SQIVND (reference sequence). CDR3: CASNPIGGGPGDEQFF. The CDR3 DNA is TGTGCCAGTAACCCGATTGGGGGGGGTCCGGGAGATGAGCAGTTCTTC.

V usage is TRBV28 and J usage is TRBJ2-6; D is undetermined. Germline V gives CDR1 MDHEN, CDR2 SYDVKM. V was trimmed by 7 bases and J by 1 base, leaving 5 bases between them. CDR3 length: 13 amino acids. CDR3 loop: CASITSGANVLTF. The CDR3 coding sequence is TGTGCCAGCATTACTTCTGGGGCCAACGTCCTGACTTTC.

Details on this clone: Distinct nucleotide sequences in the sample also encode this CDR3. This CDR3 reads CASRPTGAKNIQYF. In nucleotides, the CDR3 is TGTGCCAGCAGACCTACAGGGGCCAAAAACATTCAGTACTTC. This sequence joins TRBV28 and TRBJ2-4; D possibly corresponds to TRBD1 (6 bases). This CDR3 is built from 14 residues. Trimming left V 6 bases short and J 1 base short, with 10 bases between. Germline V lookup: CDR1 MDHEN, CDR2 SYDVKM.

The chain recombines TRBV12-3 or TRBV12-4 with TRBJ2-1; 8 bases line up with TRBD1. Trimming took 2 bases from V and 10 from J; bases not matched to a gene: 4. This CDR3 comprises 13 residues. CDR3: CASSLQGAHEQFF. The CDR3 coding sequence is TGTGCCAGCAGTTTACAGGGGGCGCACGAGCAGTTCTTC.

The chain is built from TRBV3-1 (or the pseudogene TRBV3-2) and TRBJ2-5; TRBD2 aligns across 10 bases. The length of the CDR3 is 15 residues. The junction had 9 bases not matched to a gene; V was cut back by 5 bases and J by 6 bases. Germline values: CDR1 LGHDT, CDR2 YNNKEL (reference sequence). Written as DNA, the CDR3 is TGTGCCAGCAGCTTTACAAGCGGGAGGGCGAAGACCCAGTACTTC. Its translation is CASSFTSGRAKTQYF.

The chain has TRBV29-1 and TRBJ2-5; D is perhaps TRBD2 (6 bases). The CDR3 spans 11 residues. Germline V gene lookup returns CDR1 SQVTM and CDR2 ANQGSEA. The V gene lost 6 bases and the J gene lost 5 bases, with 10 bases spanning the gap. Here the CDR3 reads CSVKSGETQYF. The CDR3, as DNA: TGCAGCGTCAAGAGCGGGGAGACCCAGTACTTC.

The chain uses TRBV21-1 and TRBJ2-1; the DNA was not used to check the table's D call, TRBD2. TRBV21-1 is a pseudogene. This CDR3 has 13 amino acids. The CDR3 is CASRRLAYNEQFF. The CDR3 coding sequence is TGTGCCAGCAGGAGACTAGCTTACAATGAGCAGTTCTTC.

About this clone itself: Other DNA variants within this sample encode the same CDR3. The CDR3 sequence: CASSPQGGSYEQYF. The CDR3 nucleotides are TGTGCCAGCAGCCCCCAAGGGGGCTCCTACGAGCAGTACTTC. V usage is TRBV7-3 and J usage is TRBJ2-7, with D possibly matching TRBD1 (6 bases). Germline V gene lookup returns CDR1 SGHTA and CDR2 FQGTGA. This CDR3 is built from 14 residues. The germline V and J ends were trimmed by 5 bases and 0 bases, with 11 bases remaining between them.

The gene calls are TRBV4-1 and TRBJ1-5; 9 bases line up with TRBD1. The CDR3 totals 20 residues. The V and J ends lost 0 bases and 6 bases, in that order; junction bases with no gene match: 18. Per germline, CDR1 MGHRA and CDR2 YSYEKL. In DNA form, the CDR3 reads TGCGCCAGCAGCCAAGATATTTGGGACAGGGCCGTCCAGGGGGTTCAGCCCCAGCATTTT. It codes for CASSQDIWDRAVQGVQPQHF.

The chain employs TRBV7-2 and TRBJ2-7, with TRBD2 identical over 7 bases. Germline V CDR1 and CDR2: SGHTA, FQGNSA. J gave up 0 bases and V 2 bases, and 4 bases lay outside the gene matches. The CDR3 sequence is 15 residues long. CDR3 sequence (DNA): TGTGCCAGCAGCTTAACGGGAGGCCACTCCTACGAGCAGTACTTC. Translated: CASSLTGGHSYEQYF.